The 6 T cell receptor beta chains below all came from one sample that was sequenced in a study of cytomegalovirus exposure and HLA in healthy donors. PCR involved 60 Vbeta and 13 Jbeta primers. Libraries were prepared by immunoSEQ multiplex PCR; TCRdb keeps only in-frame clonotypes and omits some of them. The repertoire holds 55,000 or so clones, with roughly 85% as singletons. Sequenced sample: PBMCs. Source of these receptors: a man younger than 40 in good health and CMV-seronegative.

The chain has TRBV18 and TRBJ2-7, with no clear D. Germline V gene sequence: CDR1 KGHSH, CDR2 LQKENI. The CDR3 extends over 15 amino acids. Between the trimmed V and J ends, which lost 3 bases and 3 bases, there was a span of 15 bases. DNA for the CDR3: TGTGCCAGCTCACCCTCCAGGTCGCTCCTCTACGAGCAGTACTTC. Its protein is CASSPSRSLLYEQYF.

This clone is a singleton in its sample. The chain recombines TRBV6-6 with TRBJ1-2, with D perhaps matching TRBD1 (5 bases). CDR1 and CDR2 from the germline V gene are MNHNY and SVGAGI (reference sequence). The CDR3 length is 15 residues. V was pared by 7 bases and J by 3 bases, with 18 bases between. The CDR3 nucleotides read TGTGCCAGCACCACGGGGGAGAGCATACACTATGGCTACACCTTC. Residues: CASTTGESIHYGYTF.

A few counts support this clone. Compared with germline, one end of the junction differs, possibly owing to a read error. This sequence joins TRBV10-3 and TRBJ2-3; no clear D gene. There are 11 residues in the CDR3. The germline V gene encodes CDR1 ENHRY and CDR2 SYGVKD. The CDR3 reads CAISFRDTQYF. The CDR3 DNA reads TGTGCAATCAGCTTCCGAGATACGCAGTATTTT.

The chain recombines TRBV29-1 with TRBJ1-1, with D perhaps matching TRBD1 (6 bases). The CDR3 extends over 13 amino acids. Trimming removed 4 bases from V and 0 bases from J, with 9 bases in between. Germline CDR1 and CDR2: SQVTM and ANQGSEA. CDR3 protein: CSVGTVLNTEAFF. In DNA, the CDR3 is TGCAGCGTTGGGACAGTACTGAACACTGAAGCTTTCTTT.

The chain is built from TRBV5-4 and TRBJ2-7; 8 bases are a match to TRBD2. The V segment lost 4 bases and the J segment 2 bases; nucleotides outside the gene matches: 8. Germline assignment: CDR1 SGHNT and CDR2 YYREEE (reference sequence). This CDR3 is 15 amino acids long. The CDR3 here is CASSMGLGLPYEQYF. Written as DNA, the CDR3 is TGTGCCAGCAGCATGGGACTAGGGCTCCCCTACGAGCAGTACTTC. The entire variable domain, with the rest obtained from reference TRBV5-4 and TRBJ2-7, is as follows: ETGVTQSPTHLIKTRGQQVTLRCSSQSGHNTVSWYQQALGQGPQFIFQYYREEENGRGNFPPRFSGLQFPNYSSELNVNALELDDSALYLCASSMGLGLPYEQYFGPGTRLTVT.

The chain employs TRBV18 and TRBJ1-2; D unresolved. This CDR3 has 13 amino acids. Germline V gives CDR1 KGHSH, CDR2 LQKENI. The V and J ends lost 2 bases and 8 bases respectively, with 12 bases between them. CDR3: CASSPTAPWGYTF. CDR3 nucleotide sequence: TGTGCCAGCTCACCAACAGCTCCCTGGGGCTACACCTTC.